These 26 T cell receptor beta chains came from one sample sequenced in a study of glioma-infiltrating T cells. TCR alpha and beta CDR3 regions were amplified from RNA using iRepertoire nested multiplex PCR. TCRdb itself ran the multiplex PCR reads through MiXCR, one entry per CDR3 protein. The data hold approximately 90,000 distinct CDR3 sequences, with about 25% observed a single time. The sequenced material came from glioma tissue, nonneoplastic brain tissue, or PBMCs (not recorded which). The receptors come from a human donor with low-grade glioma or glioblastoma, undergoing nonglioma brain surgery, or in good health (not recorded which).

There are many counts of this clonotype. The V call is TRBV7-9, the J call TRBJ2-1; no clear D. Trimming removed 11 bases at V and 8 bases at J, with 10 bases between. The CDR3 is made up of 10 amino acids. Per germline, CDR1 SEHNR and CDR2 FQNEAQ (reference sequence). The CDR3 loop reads CALSEDEQFF. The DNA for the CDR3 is TGTGCCCTTTCTGAGGATGAGCAGTTCTTC.

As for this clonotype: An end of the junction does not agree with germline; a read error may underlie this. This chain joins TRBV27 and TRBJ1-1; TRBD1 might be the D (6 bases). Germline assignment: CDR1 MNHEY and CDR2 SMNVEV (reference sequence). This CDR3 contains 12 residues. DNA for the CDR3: TGTGCCAGCAGTTGGGACGGGGGGGCATGGCTCTTT. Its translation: CASSWDGGAWLF.

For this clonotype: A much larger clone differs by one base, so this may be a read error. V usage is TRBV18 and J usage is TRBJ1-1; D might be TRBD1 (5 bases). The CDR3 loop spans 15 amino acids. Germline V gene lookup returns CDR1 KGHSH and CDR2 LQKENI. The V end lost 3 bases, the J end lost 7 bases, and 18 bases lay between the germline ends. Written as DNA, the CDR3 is TGTGCCAGCTCACCGTCTACAGGCCCGTCCAGTGAAGCTTTCTTT. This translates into CASSPSTGPSSEAFF.

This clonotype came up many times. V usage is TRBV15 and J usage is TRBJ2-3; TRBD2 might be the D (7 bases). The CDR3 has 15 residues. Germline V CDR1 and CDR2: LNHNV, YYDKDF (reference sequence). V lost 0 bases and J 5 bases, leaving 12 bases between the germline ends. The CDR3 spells CATSRDGGAGDTQYF. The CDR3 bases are TGTGCCACCAGCAGAGATGGGGGGGCCGGAGATACGCAGTATTTT. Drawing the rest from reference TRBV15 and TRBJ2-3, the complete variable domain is DAMVIQNPRYQVTQFGKPVTLSCSQTLNHNVMYWYQQKSSQAPKLLFHYYDKDFNNEADTPDNFQSRRPNTSFCFLDIRSPGLGDTAMYLCATSRDGGAGDTQYFGPGTRLTVL.

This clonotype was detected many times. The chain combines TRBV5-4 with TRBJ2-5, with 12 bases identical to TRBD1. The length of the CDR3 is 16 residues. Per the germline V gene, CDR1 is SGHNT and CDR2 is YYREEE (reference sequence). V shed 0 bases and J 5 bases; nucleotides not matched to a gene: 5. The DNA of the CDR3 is TGTGCCAGCAGCTTGGGGGACAGGGGGCGCCGGGAGACCCAGTACTTC. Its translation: CASSLGDRGRRETQYF.

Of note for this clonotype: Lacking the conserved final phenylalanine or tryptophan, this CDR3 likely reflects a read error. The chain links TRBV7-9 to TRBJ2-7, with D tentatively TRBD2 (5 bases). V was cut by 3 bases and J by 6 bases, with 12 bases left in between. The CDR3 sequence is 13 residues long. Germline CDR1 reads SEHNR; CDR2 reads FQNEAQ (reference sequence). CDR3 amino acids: CASSFEGFGEQYL. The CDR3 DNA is TGTGCCAGCAGCTTCGAGGGTTTCGGCGAGCAGTACCTC.

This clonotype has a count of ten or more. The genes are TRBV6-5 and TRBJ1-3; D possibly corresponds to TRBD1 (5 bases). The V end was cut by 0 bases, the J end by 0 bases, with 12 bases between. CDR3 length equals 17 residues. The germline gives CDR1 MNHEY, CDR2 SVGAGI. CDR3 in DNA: TGTGCCAGCAGTTACTCGTCGGGGCCCTTCTCTGGAAACACCATATATTTT. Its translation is CASSYSSGPFSGNTIYF.

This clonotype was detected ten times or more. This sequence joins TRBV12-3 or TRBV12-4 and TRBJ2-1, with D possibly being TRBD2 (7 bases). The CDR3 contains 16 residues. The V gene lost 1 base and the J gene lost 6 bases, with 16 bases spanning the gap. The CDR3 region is CASSLGEGRGGNEQFF. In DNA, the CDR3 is TGTGCCAGCAGTTTAGGGGAGGGCAGGGGCGGCAATGAGCAGTTCTTC.

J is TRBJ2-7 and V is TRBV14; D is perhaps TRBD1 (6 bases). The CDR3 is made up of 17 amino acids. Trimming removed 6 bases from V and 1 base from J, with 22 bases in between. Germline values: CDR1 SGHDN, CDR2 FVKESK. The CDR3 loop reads CASRIQVRGWKSYEQYF. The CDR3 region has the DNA TGTGCCAGCAGAATTCAGGTTAGGGGGTGGAAGTCCTACGAGCAGTACTTC.

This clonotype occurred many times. The DNA for the CDR3 is TGTGCCATCATGGACAGGGAAAACACTGAAGCTTTCTTT. Residues: CAIMDRENTEAFF. The J gene is TRBJ1-1, the V gene TRBV10-3; 8 bases are a match to TRBD1. The CDR3 sequence is 13 residues long. Germline assignment: CDR1 ENHRY and CDR2 SYGVKD. The trim removed 7 bases at V and 2 bases at J, leaving 3 bases unmatched.

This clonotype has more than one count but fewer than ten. This CDR3 is CASSLKELGLAGRTQYF. The CDR3 bases are TGTGCCAGCAGTTTAAAAGAGCTCGGACTAGCGGGGAGGACGCAGTATTTT. V gene TRBV12-3 or TRBV12-4 combines with J gene TRBJ2-3; 12 nucleotides align to TRBD2. V dropped 2 bases and J dropped 9; count of bases not matched to a gene: 12. The CDR3 is 17 amino acids.

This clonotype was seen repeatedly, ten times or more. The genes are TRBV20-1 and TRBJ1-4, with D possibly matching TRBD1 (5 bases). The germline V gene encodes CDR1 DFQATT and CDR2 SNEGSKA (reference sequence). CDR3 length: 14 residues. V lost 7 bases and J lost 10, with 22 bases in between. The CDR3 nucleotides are TGCAGTGTCACGGACGCAGCCCTCCAGGGAAAACTGTTTTTT. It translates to CSVTDAALQGKLFF.

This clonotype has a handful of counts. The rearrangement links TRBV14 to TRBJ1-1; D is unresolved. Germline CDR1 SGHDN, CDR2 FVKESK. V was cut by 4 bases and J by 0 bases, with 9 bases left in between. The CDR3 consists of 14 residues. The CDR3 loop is CASSPLGVNTEAFF. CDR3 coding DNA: TGTGCCAGCAGCCCTCTTGGGGTGAACACTGAAGCTTTCTTT.

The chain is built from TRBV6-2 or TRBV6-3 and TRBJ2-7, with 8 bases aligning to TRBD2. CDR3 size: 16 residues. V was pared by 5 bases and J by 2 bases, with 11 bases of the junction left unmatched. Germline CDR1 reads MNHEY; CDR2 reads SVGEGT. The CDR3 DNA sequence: TGTGCCAGCAGTCTCCCCAGTAGCGGGATAACCTACGAGCAGTACTTC. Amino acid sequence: CASSLPSSGITYEQYF.

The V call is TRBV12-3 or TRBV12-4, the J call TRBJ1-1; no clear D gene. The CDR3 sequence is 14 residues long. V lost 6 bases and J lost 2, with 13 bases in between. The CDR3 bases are TGTGCCAGCAGACCTAGCGCCGGAAACACTGAAGCTTTCTTT. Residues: CASRPSAGNTEAFF.

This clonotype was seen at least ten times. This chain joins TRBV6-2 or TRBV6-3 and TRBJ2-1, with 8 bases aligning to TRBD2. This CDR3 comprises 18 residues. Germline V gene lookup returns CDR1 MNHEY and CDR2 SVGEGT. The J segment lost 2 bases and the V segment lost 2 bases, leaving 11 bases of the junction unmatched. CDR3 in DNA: TGTGCCAGCAGTTACCGGGTGGGAAGCGGGAGCACCTACAATGAGCAGTTCTTC. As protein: CASSYRVGSGSTYNEQFF.

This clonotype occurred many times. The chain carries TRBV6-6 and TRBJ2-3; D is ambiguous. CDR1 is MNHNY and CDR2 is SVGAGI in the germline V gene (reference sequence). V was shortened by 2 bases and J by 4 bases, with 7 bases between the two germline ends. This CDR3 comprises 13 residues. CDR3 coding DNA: TGTGCCAGCAGTTACGGGTCGGCAGATACGCAGTATTTT. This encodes CASSYGSADTQYF.

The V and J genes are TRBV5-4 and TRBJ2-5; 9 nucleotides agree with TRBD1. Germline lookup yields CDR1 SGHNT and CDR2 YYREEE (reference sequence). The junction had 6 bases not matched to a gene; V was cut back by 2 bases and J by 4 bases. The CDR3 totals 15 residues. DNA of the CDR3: TGTGCCAGCAGCTTACTTAACAGGGGGCTAGAGACCCAGTACTTC. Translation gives CASSLLNRGLETQYF.

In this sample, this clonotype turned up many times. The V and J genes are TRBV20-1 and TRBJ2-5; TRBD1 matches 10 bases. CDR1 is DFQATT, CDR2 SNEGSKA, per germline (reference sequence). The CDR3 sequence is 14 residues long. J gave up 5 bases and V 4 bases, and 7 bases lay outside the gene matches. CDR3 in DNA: TGCAGTGCTACCCGACAGGGGGCGCATGAGACCCAGTACTTC. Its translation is CSATRQGAHETQYF.

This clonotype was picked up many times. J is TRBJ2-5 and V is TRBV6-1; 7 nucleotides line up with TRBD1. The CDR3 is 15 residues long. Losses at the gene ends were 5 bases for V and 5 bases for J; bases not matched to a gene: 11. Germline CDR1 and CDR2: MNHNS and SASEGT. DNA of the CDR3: TGTGCCAGCAGTCCCTACCAGGGGGTTGGGGAGACCCAGTACTTC. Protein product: CASSPYQGVGETQYF.

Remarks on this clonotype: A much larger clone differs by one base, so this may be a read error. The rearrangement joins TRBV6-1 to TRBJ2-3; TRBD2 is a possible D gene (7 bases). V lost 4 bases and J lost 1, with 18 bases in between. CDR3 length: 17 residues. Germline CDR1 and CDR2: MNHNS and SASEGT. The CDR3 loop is CASSGRIGGRRTDTQYF. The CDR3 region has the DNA TGTGCCAGCAGTGGCCGCATCGGGGGGCGGCGCACAGATACGCAGTATTTT.

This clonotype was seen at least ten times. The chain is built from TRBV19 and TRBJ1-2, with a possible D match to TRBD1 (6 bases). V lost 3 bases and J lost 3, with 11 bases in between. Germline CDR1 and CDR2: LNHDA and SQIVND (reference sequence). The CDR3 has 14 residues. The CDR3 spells CASSIRQADYGYTF. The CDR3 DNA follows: TGTGCCAGTAGTATCCGACAGGCGGACTATGGCTACACCTTC. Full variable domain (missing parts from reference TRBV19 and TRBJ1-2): DGGITQSPKYLFRKEGQNVTLSCEQNLNHDAMYWYRQDPGQGLRLIYYSQIVNDFQKGDIAEGYSVSREKKESFPLTVTSAQKNPTAFYLCASSIRQADYGYTFGSGTRLTVV.

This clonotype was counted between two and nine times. In DNA form, the CDR3 reads TGTGCCAGCAGCCGCGACAGGGACTACGAGCAGTACTTC. This translates into CASSRDRDYEQYF. This chain links TRBV7-8 with TRBJ2-7; 7 nucleotides align to TRBD1. Germline loops: CDR1 SGHVS, CDR2 FQNEAQ. The CDR3 consists of 13 residues. With 5 bases clipped from V and 3 bases from J, the junction kept 4 bases outside the gene matches.

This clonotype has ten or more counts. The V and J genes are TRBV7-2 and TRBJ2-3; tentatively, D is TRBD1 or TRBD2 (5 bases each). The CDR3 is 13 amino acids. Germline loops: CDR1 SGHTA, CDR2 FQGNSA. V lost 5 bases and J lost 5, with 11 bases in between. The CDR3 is CASSPRGGDTQYF. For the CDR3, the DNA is TGTGCCAGCAGCCCACGGGGCGGAGATACGCAGTATTTT.

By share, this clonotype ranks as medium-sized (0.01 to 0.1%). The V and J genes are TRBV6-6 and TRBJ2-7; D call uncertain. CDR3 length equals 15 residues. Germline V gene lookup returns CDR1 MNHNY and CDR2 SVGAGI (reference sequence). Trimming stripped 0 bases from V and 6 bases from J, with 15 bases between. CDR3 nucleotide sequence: TGTGCCAGCAGTTACTCGATTAGCCTAAGAGGCGAGCAGTACTTC. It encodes CASSYSISLRGEQYF.

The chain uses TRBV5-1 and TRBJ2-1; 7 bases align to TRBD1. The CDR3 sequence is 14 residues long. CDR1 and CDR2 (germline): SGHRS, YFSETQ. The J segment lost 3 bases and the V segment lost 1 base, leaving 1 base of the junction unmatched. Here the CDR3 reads CASSLSGGYNEQFF. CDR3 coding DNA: TGCGCCAGCAGCTTGTCAGGGGGCTACAATGAGCAGTTCTTC.